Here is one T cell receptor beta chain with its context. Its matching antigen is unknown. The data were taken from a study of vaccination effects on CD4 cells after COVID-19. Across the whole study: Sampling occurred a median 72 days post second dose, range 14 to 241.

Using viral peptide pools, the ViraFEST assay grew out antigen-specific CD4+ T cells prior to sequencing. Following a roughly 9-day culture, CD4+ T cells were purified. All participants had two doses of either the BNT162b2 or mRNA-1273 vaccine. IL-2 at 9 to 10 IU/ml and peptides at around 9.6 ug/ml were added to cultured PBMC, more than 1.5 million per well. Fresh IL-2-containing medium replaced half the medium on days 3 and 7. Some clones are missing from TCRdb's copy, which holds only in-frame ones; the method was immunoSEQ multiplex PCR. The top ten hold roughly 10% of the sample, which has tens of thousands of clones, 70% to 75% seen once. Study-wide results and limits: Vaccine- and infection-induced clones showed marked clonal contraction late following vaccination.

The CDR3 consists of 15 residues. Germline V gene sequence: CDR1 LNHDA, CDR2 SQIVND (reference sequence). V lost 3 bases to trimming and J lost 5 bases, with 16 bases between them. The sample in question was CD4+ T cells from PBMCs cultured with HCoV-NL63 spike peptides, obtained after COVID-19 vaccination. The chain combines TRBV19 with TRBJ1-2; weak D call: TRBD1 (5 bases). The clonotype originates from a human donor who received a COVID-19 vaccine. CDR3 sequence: CASSIIGTRLYGYTF. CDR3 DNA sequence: TGTGCCAGTAGTATTATCGGGACTCGTCTTTATGGCTACACCTTC.